This TCR beta chain appears in the sequencing data of a study of T cells in Graves' hyperthyroidism and ophthalmopathy. Study-wide background: The initial diagnosis was the point when peripheral blood was collected, ahead of any treatment.

Active moderate-to-severe ophthalmopathy, Clinical Activity Score at least 3, NOSPECS at least 4, under 3 months' duration. Regions amplified from RNA transcripts were the TCR beta CDR3 regions. RT-PCR in the first round (using the HTBI primer set) targeted the TCR CDR3. TCRdb re-called the multiplex PCR reads with MiXCR, one entry per CDR3 protein. The repertoire includes around 240,000 distinct CDR3 sequences, 15% to 20% of them detected once, and 28% sits in the top ten. This clonotype was found a few times. V shed 2 bases and J 7 bases; nucleotides not matched to a gene: 10. This CDR3 spans 16 amino acids. The V gene's germline CDR1 is MNHEY and CDR2 SMNVEV (reference sequence).

Sequences were obtained from blood. This clonotype was sampled from a woman aged 18 to 35 with Graves' ophthalmopathy. The chain has TRBV27 and TRBJ2-1; 8 bases agree with TRBD2. The CDR3 coding sequence is TGTGCCAGCAGTTTAGTGAGCGGGAGAGACAGGAATGAGCAGTTCTTC. Amino acids: CASSLVSGRDRNEQFF.